This T cell receptor beta chain was sequenced for a study of T cell repertoires in cytomegalovirus infection. For the study at large: Indications of both CMV infection and matching HLA type were provided by public TCR beta signatures. Study-level results: HLA-C-restricted CMV clonotypes gave the most frequent clonotype in two of eight donors.

Concerning this clonotype itself: What it binds is not known.

TCRdb used MiXCR to reprocess the reads, holding one entry per CDR3 protein. The sample carries about 200,000 distinct CDR3 sequences, nearly 9.5% recorded once. The length of the CDR3 is 13 residues. The germline V and J ends were trimmed by 6 bases and 3 bases, with 9 bases remaining between them. In germline, CDR1 is LNHDA, CDR2 SQIVND (reference sequence). The specimen sequenced was PBMCs. The rearrangement links TRBV19 to TRBJ2-1; D may correspond to TRBD1 or TRBD2 (6 bases each). This TCR derives from a human donor in good health (CMV status not recorded). Some clones in this sample may be carry-over from other donors' samples. In nucleotides, the CDR3 is TGTGCCAGTAGGCGGGACAACTACAATGAGCAGTTCTTC. Its translation is CASRRDNYNEQFF.